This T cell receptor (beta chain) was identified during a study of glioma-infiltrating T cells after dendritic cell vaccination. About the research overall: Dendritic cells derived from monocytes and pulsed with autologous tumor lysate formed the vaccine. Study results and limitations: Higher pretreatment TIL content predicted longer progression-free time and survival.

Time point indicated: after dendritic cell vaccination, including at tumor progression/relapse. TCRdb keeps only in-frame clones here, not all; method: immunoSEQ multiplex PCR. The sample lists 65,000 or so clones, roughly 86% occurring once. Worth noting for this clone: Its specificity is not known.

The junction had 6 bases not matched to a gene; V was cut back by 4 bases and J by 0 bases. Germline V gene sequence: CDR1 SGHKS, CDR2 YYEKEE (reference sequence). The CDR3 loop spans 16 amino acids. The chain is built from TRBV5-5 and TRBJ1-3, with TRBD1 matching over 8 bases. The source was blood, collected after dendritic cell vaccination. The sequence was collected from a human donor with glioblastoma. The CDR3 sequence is CASSLAGGFSGNTIYF. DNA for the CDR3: TGTGCCAGCAGCCTTGCAGGGGGCTTCTCTGGAAACACCATATATTTT.